Each of the 27 T cell receptor beta chains below was sequenced from the same sample in a study of blood T cell repertoires in COVID-19. The assay was immunoSEQ multiplex PCR, and TCRdb's table has in-frame clones only and misses some. The profile shows fewer than 250,000 clones, 88% of them singletons. Sequenced: peripheral blood. These receptors were obtained from a woman between 40 and 55 years old who had recovered from COVID-19.

This rearrangement joins TRBV6-5 to TRBJ1-6, with a tentative D call TRBD1 (6 bases). The CDR3 loop spans 12 amino acids. Trimming left V 7 bases short and J 10 bases short, with 11 bases between. Looked up from germline, CDR1 is MNHEY and CDR2 is SVGAGI. Written as DNA, the CDR3 is TGTGCCAGCACAACGGGACAATCACCCCTCCACTTT. It is translated as CASTTGQSPLHF.

This chain joins TRBV19 and TRBJ1-5; 7 bases match TRBD1. This CDR3 comprises 15 residues. The junction had 3 bases not matched to a gene; V was cut back by 0 bases and J by 4 bases. The V gene's germline CDR1 is LNHDA and CDR2 SQIVND (reference sequence). CDR3 coding DNA: TGTGCCAGTAGTATAGAGTCGGGACAGAATCAGCCCCAGCATTTT. Amino acids: CASSIESGQNQPQHF.

The chain combines TRBV3-1 (or the pseudogene TRBV3-2) with TRBJ1-3; 7 bases are shared with TRBD1. Losses at the gene ends were 1 base for V and 6 bases for J; bases not matched to a gene: 9. The germline gives CDR1 LGHDT, CDR2 YNNKEL (reference sequence). The CDR3 is 16 amino acids. CDR3 nucleotides: TGTGCCAGCAGCCAAGGTTCAGGCCAGGGGGTAAACACCATATATTTT. This codes for CASSQGSGQGVNTIYF.

CDR3 sequence reads: CASSIYGETQYF. CDR3 bases: TGCGCCAGCAGCATCTACGGTGAGACCCAGTACTTC. The chain uses TRBV5-1 and TRBJ2-5; no clear D gene. The germline CDR1 and CDR2 sequences are SGHRS and YFSETQ. This CDR3 has 12 amino acids. V was clipped by 4 bases and J by 5 bases, with 9 bases between them.

The chain has TRBV18 and TRBJ2-7, with D tentatively TRBD1 (6 bases). In germline, CDR1 is KGHSH, CDR2 LQKENI. The germline V and J ends were trimmed by 3 bases and 4 bases, with 19 bases remaining between them. The CDR3 is 16 amino acids. In nucleotides, the CDR3 is TGTGCCAGCTCACCGGCGGACAGTTGGGCTAGTTACGAGCAGTACTTC. It translates to CASSPADSWASYEQYF.

The chain couples TRBV9 to TRBJ2-5; 7 bases agree with TRBD2. The CDR3 runs to 15 residues. CDR1 is SGDLS, CDR2 YYNGEE, per germline. V lost 0 bases to trimming and J lost 5 bases; unmatched junction nucleotides: 7. CDR3 in amino acids: CASSVDSGRGETQYF. In DNA form, the CDR3 reads TGTGCCAGCAGCGTAGATTCAGGGCGGGGGGAGACCCAGTACTTC.

Only a few counts were recorded for this clone. The chain links TRBV5-6 to TRBJ2-2; unclear D gene. This CDR3 comprises 14 residues. Between the trimmed V and J ends, which lost 5 bases and 4 bases, there was a span of 12 bases. The germline gives CDR1 SGHDT, CDR2 YYEEEE. CDR3 in DNA: TGTGCCAGCAGAGTGGCCGGGTTCACCGGGGAGCTGTTTTTT. It is translated as CASRVAGFTGELFF.

Here the CDR3 DNA reads TGTGCCCTCCAAGACAGGGGGCGGAATTCACCCCTCCACTTT. The encoded protein is CALQDRGRNSPLHF. The genes are TRBV30 and TRBJ1-6, with 10 bases aligning to TRBD1. V lost 8 bases and J lost 7; bases outside the gene matches: 8. Germline CDR1 reads GTSNPN; CDR2 reads SVGIG (reference sequence). CDR3 size: 14 residues.

The V and J genes are TRBV24-1 and TRBJ2-1; 10 bases are shared with TRBD2. Trimming took 2 bases from V and 6 from J; bases not matched to a gene: 6. The germline V gene encodes CDR1 KGHDR and CDR2 SFDVKD. The CDR3 has 16 residues. CDR3 in DNA: TGTGCCACCAGTGATTCTAGCGGGAGATCAGTCAATGAGCAGTTCTTC. Its translation is CATSDSSGRSVNEQFF.

This chain links TRBV27 with TRBJ1-4, with 7 bases lining up with TRBD1. Trimming removed 5 bases from V and 2 bases from J; junction bases left unmatched: 5. In germline, CDR1 is MNHEY, CDR2 SMNVEV (reference sequence). The CDR3 length is 15 residues. CDR3 residues: CASSTSGGTNEKLFF. DNA for the CDR3: TGTGCCAGCAGTACCTCAGGGGGGACTAATGAAAAACTGTTTTTT.

V gene TRBV27 combines with J gene TRBJ2-5, with TRBD1 identical over 8 bases. The CDR3 consists of 14 residues. CDR1 is MNHEY, CDR2 SMNVEV, per germline (reference sequence). J gave up 4 bases and V 10 bases, and 11 bases lay outside the gene matches. CDR3 bases: TGTGCCACCGGAAGGACAGGGTTGGGAGAGACCCAGTACTTC. Its translation is CATGRTGLGETQYF.

The rearrangement joins TRBV30 to TRBJ1-6; 9 nucleotides align to TRBD1. The V gene end was trimmed by 3 bases and the J gene end by 6 bases; junction bases not matched to a gene: 3. The germline CDR1 and CDR2 sequences are GTSNPN and SVGIG (reference sequence). The CDR3 loop spans 14 amino acids. The CDR3: CAWRGTGFNSPLHF. CDR3 nucleotide sequence: TGTGCCTGGAGAGGGACAGGGTTTAATTCACCCCTCCACTTT.

The chain links TRBV30 to TRBJ1-2; TRBD1 aligns across 7 bases. CDR1 is GTSNPN and CDR2 is SVGIG in the germline V gene (reference sequence). This CDR3 region has 14 residues. The ends lost 3 bases at V and 7 bases at J; junction bases unmatched: 11. For the CDR3, the DNA is TGTGCCTGGAGCGAACCCGACAGGGAATCTGGCTACACCTTC. Protein: CAWSEPDRESGYTF.

The chain couples TRBV7-2 to TRBJ2-3, with 13 bases lining up with TRBD2. Unmatched junction bases numbered 3, after V lost 6 bases and J lost 0 bases. This CDR3 is built from 16 residues. Germline V gives CDR1 SGHTA, CDR2 FQGNSA. The chain's CDR3 is CASRRTSGSSTDTQYF. CDR3 DNA sequence: TGTGCCAGCAGGCGGACTAGCGGGAGTAGCACAGATACGCAGTATTTT.

The V and J genes are TRBV6-5 and TRBJ2-1, with D tentatively TRBD1 (7 bases). The CDR3 contains 13 residues. Germline-derived CDR1 and CDR2 are MNHEY and SVGAGI. The V gene lost 5 bases and the J gene lost 13 bases, with 18 bases spanning the gap. The CDR3 DNA is TGTGCCAGCAGTCCCTTTCAGGGGGAGGCTCAGTTCTTC. It is translated as CASSPFQGEAQFF.

The chain combines TRBV3-1 (or the pseudogene TRBV3-2) with TRBJ2-1; 7 nucleotides line up with TRBD1. Trimming removed 1 base from V and 6 bases from J; junction bases left unmatched: 9. This CDR3 is 16 amino acids long. Per the germline V gene, CDR1 is LGHDT and CDR2 is YNNKEL (reference sequence). This CDR3 reads CASSQVVVQGVNEQFF. DNA of the CDR3: TGTGCCAGCAGCCAAGTGGTAGTCCAGGGGGTCAATGAGCAGTTCTTC.

A single count supports this clone. The chain has TRBV28 and TRBJ2-2; 7 nucleotides match TRBD1. Germline V lookup: CDR1 MDHEN, CDR2 SYDVKM. The CDR3 loop spans 13 amino acids. J was trimmed by 2 bases and V by 8 bases; bases with no gene match: 2. The CDR3 protein is CASQGVNTGELFF. The CDR3 nucleotides are TGTGCCAGCCAGGGGGTAAACACCGGGGAGCTGTTTTTT.

J is TRBJ2-2 and V is TRBV29-1; 9 nucleotides agree with TRBD1. CDR1 is SQVTM and CDR2 is ANQGSEA in the germline V gene. Trimming cost V 8 bases and J 0 bases; bases outside gene matches: 4. This CDR3 spans 14 amino acids. The CDR3 DNA reads TGCAGCATAGGACAGGGGACGAACACCGGGGAGCTGTTTTTT. This codes for CSIGQGTNTGELFF.

This sequence joins TRBV4-2 and TRBJ1-4, with D perhaps matching TRBD1 (6 bases). Germline CDR1 is LGHNA and CDR2 is YNFKEQ. The ends were cut back, 0 bases at V and 7 bases at J, with 15 bases in the middle. The CDR3 totals 16 residues. CDR3 sequence (DNA): TGTGCCAGCAGCCAAGAGGGGGGGGCGCTTGGTGAAAAACTGTTTTTT. Its translation is CASSQEGGALGEKLFF.

V is TRBV3-1 (or the pseudogene TRBV3-2) and J is TRBJ1-4, with 8 bases that match TRBD1. Unmatched junction bases numbered 5, after V lost 2 bases and J lost 3 bases. The CDR3 totals 16 residues. CDR1 LGHDT and CDR2 YNNKEL come from the germline V gene (reference sequence). The DNA of the CDR3 is TGTGCCAGCAGCCAACTAGGACAGGGCCCTAATGAAAAACTGTTTTTT. As protein: CASSQLGQGPNEKLFF.

J is TRBJ2-1 and V is TRBV30, with a weak D call TRBD2 (7 bases). This CDR3 contains 14 residues. The germline V gene encodes CDR1 GTSNPN and CDR2 SVGIG (reference sequence). V was trimmed by 5 bases and J by 5 bases, leaving 16 bases between them. CDR3 loop: CAWARGGGDNEQFF. The CDR3 DNA is TGTGCCTGGGCTCGCGGGGGCGGGGACAATGAGCAGTTCTTC.

Concerning this clone: The junction does not match germline at one end; this may be a read error. This sequence joins TRBV27 and TRBJ2-1; D is ambiguous. The CDR3 spans 11 residues. Germline CDR1 and CDR2: MNHEY and SMNVEV (reference sequence). As DNA, the CDR3 is TGTGCCAGCAGTTCCTCCAATGAGCAGTTCTTC. This gives the protein CASSSSNEQFF.

The chain employs TRBV6-5 and TRBJ1-1, with D possibly TRBD1 on 5 matching bases. The CDR3 has 13 amino acids. V was cut by 6 bases and J by 3 bases, with 11 bases left in between. Germline CDR1 reads MNHEY; CDR2 reads SVGAGI. CDR3 sequence (DNA): TGTGCCAGCAGGGAGGGGTTGGACACTGAAGCTTTCTTT. It encodes CASREGLDTEAFF.

The V gene is TRBV27, the J gene TRBJ1-1, with 12 bases lining up with TRBD1. The CDR3 runs to 16 residues. Germline V gene data show CDR1 as MNHEY and CDR2 as SMNVEV (reference sequence). The trim removed 5 bases at V and 7 bases at J, leaving 11 bases unmatched. The CDR3 reads CASSPGQGARRDEAFF. CDR3 sequence (DNA): TGTGCCAGCAGTCCGGGACAGGGGGCGAGGAGGGATGAAGCTTTCTTT.

The chain combines TRBV18 with TRBJ2-3; TRBD1 matches at 9 bases. This CDR3 region has 14 residues. The trim removed 2 bases at V and 6 bases at J, leaving 3 bases unmatched. From germline, CDR1 is KGHSH and CDR2 LQKENI. The CDR3 DNA is TGTGCCAGCTCACCAAGGACAGGGGAGGATACGCAGTATTTT. Protein: CASSPRTGEDTQYF.

CDR3 protein: CASSARTETNYGYTF. CDR3 nucleotide sequence: TGTGCCAGCAGCGCACGGACAGAGACAAACTATGGCTACACCTTC. The chain recombines TRBV7-2 with TRBJ1-2; D might be TRBD1 (6 bases). V lost 5 bases to trimming and J lost 2 bases, with 15 bases between them. Germline V gives CDR1 SGHTA, CDR2 FQGNSA. This CDR3 has 15 amino acids.

This chain links TRBV2 with TRBJ2-7; TRBD2 agrees at 10 bases. The CDR3 spans 14 residues. J lost 6 bases, V lost 5 bases, and 7 bases had no gene match. Germline V gene sequence: CDR1 SNHLY, CDR2 FYNNEI. The CDR3 DNA reads as TGTGCCAGCAGTACTAGCGGGACGTCGCGCGAGCAGTACTTC. Residues: CASSTSGTSREQYF.